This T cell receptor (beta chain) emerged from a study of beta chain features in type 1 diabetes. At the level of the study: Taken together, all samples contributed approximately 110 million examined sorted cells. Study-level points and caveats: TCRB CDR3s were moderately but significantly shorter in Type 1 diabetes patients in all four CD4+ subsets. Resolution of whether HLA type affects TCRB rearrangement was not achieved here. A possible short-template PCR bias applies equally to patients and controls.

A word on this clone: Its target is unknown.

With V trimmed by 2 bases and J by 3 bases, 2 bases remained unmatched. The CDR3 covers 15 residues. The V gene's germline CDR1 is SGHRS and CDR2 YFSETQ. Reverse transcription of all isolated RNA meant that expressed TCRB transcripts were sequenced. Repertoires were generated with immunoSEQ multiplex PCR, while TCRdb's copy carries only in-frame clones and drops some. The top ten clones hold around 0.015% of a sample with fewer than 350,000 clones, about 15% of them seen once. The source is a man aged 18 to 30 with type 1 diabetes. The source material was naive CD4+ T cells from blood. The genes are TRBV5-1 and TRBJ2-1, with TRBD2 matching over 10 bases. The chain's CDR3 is CASSLAGGGYNEQFF. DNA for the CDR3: TGCGCCAGCAGCTTAGCGGGGGGGGGCTACAATGAGCAGTTCTTC.